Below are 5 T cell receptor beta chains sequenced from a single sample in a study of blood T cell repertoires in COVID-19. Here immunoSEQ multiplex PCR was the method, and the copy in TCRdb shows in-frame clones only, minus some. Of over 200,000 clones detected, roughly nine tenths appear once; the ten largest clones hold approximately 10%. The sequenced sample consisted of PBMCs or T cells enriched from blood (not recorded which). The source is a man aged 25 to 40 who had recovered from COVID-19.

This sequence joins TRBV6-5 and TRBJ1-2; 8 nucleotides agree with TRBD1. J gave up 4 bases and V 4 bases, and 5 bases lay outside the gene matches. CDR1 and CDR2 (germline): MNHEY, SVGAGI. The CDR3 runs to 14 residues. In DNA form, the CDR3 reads TGTGCCAGCAGTTCGGACAGGGCAGGCTATGGCTACACCTTC. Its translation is CASSSDRAGYGYTF.

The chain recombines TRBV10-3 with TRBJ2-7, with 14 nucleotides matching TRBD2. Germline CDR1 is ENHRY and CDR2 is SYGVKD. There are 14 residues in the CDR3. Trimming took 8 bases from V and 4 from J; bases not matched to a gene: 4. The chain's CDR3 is CAIAGTSGSYEQYF. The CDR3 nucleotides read TGTGCCATCGCCGGGACTAGCGGGAGTTACGAGCAGTACTTC.

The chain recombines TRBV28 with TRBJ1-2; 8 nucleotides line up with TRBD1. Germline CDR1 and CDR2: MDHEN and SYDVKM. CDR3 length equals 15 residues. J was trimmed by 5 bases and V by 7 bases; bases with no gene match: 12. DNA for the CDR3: TGTGCCAGCATCACTTCTCTGGGACAGGTTTATGGCTACACCTTC. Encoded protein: CASITSLGQVYGYTF.

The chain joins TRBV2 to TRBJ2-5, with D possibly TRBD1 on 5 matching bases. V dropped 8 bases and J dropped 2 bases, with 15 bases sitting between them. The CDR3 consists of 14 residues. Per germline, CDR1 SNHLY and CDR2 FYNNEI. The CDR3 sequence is CASRPRAGQETQYF. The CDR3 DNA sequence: TGTGCCAGCCGGCCCAGAGCAGGGCAAGAGACCCAGTACTTC.

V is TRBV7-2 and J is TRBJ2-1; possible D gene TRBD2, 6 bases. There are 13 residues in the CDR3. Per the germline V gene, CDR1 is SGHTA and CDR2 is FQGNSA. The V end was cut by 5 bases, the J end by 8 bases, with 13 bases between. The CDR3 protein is CASSATRQHEQFF. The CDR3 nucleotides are TGTGCCAGCAGCGCGACTAGGCAGCATGAGCAGTTCTTC.